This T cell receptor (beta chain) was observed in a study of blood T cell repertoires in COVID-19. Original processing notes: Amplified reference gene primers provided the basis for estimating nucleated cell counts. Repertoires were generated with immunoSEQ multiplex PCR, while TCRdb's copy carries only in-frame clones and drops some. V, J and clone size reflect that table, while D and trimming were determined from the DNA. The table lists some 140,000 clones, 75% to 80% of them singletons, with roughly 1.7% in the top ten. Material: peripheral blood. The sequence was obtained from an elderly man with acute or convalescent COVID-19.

In DNA form, the CDR3 reads TGTGCCAGCAGCGGGGACAGGGGCAATCAGCCCCAGCATTTT. It yields the protein CASSGDRGNQPQHF. V usage is TRBV6-5 and J usage is TRBJ1-5, with 9 bases identical to TRBD1. Looked up from germline, CDR1 is MNHEY and CDR2 is SVGAGI. Losses at the gene ends were 6 bases for V and 2 bases for J; bases not matched to a gene: 2. The CDR3 has 14 residues.